These 18 T cell receptor beta chains were sequenced from one sample in a study of identical twins. TCRdb re-derived calls from the 5' RACE reads in MiXCR, one entry per CDR3 protein. The data hold hundreds of thousands of distinct CDR3 sequences, with approximately 24% observed a single time. This sample also belongs to another study, concerning T cells expressing NK-cell markers.

Material: CD4+ T cells sorted from blood. The source is a woman aged 18-30 years in good health.

The V gene is TRBV7-2, the J gene TRBJ2-4; D is unclear. This CDR3 region has 15 residues. V was clipped by 3 bases and J by 7 bases, with 16 bases between them. The germline V gene has CDR1 SGHTA and CDR2 FQGNSA. The CDR3 DNA follows: TGTGCCAGCAGCTTTAGGGTGGACGATCAGAACATTCAGTACTTC. Encoded protein: CASSFRVDDQNIQYF.

The chain employs TRBV9 and TRBJ2-5; TRBD2 matches at 9 bases. Germline V gene sequence: CDR1 SGDLS, CDR2 YYNGEE. Trimming took 3 bases from V and 4 from J; bases not matched to a gene: 7. This CDR3 has 15 residues. CDR3 amino acids: CASSALSGRGETQYF. CDR3 DNA sequence: TGTGCCAGCAGCGCCCTTAGCGGGAGAGGAGAGACCCAGTACTTC.

The rearrangement uses TRBV12-3 or TRBV12-4 and TRBJ1-2; D is unresolved. This CDR3 spans 12 amino acids. The ends were cut back, 6 bases at V and 8 bases at J, with 13 bases in the middle. CDR3 coding DNA: TGTGCCAGCAGCTACCAAGCGGGGGGCTACACCTTC. Amino acid sequence: CASSYQAGGYTF.

This clonotype occurred a few times. The V call is TRBV10-2, the J call TRBJ1-5, with D possibly matching TRBD1 (6 bases). V lost 2 bases to trimming and J lost 6 bases, with 11 bases between them. There are 14 residues in the CDR3. The germline V gene has CDR1 WSHSY and CDR2 SAAADI. CDR3 loop: CASSETLGGQPQHF. The CDR3 DNA is TGCGCCAGCAGTGAGACTTTAGGGGGTCAGCCCCAGCATTTT.

The rearrangement joins TRBV27 to TRBJ2-5; perhaps TRBD2 as D (6 bases). Germline V gives CDR1 MNHEY, CDR2 SMNVEV (reference sequence). Trimming took off 3 bases at V and 7 bases at J, with 15 bases between the two ends. CDR3 size: 14 residues. The CDR3 sequence is CASSLSGEIGTQYF. Here the CDR3 DNA reads TGTGCCAGCAGTTTGTCGGGGGAGATAGGGACCCAGTACTTC.

This chain's CDR3 is CAVDFYNEQFF. Here the CDR3 DNA reads TGTGCCGTGGACTTTTACAATGAGCAGTTCTTC. J is TRBJ2-1 and V is TRBV6-2 or TRBV6-3; D is possibly TRBD2 (5 bases). This CDR3 spans 11 amino acids. The germline V gene has CDR1 MNHEY and CDR2 SVGEGT. V dropped 11 bases and J dropped 4 bases, with 9 bases sitting between them.

This clonotype was detected only a few times. The genes are TRBV7-9 and TRBJ2-2; D ambiguous. Germline V gene sequence: CDR1 SEHNR, CDR2 FQNEAQ (reference sequence). The CDR3 contains 13 residues. The V end lost 4 bases, the J end lost 6 bases, and 9 bases lay between the germline ends. Here the CDR3 reads CASSWFESGELFF. Written as DNA, the CDR3 is TGTGCCAGCAGCTGGTTTGAGTCCGGGGAGCTGTTTTTT.

This clonotype appeared a few times. This rearrangement joins TRBV6-2 or TRBV6-3 to TRBJ2-2, with D unresolved. CDR3 length: 16 amino acids. The V gene lost 7 bases and the J gene lost 5 bases, with 20 bases spanning the gap. CDR1 and CDR2 (germline): MNHEY, SVGEGT. The CDR3 here is CASNDGPHSVTGELFF. In DNA form, the CDR3 reads TGTGCCAGCAACGATGGGCCCCACTCGGTTACCGGGGAGCTGTTTTTT.

The chain has TRBV5-1 and TRBJ2-7, with 9 positions matching TRBD2. V was clipped by 0 bases and J by 2 bases; unmatched bases: 3. Germline-derived CDR1 and CDR2 are SGHRS and YFSETQ. The CDR3 consists of 15 residues. In nucleotides, the CDR3 is TGCGCCAGCAGCTTGGTGACTAGCGGTACCTACGAGCAGTACTTC. Its translation is CASSLVTSGTYEQYF.

The gene calls are TRBV11-2 and TRBJ2-2; no firm D call. The V and J ends lost 5 bases and 6 bases respectively, with 13 bases between them. Germline CDR1 SGHAT, CDR2 FQNNGV. The CDR3 consists of 14 residues. The chain's CDR3 is CASSPIRSSGELFF. The CDR3 DNA sequence: TGTGCCAGCAGCCCTATAAGATCTTCCGGGGAGCTGTTTTTT.

This rearrangement joins TRBV20-1 to TRBJ1-1, with 9 nucleotides matching TRBD1. Germline loops: CDR1 DFQATT, CDR2 SNEGSKA (reference sequence). The CDR3 has 14 residues. With 6 bases clipped from V and 0 bases from J, the junction kept 5 bases outside the gene matches. The CDR3 nucleotides read TGCAGTGCAGACAGGGGGAATGTGAACACTGAAGCTTTCTTT. As protein: CSADRGNVNTEAFF.

The chain uses TRBV7-8 and TRBJ2-3, with D tentatively TRBD1 (6 bases). Trimming removed 2 bases from V and 3 bases from J, with 9 bases in between. The CDR3 length is 14 residues. Looked up from germline, CDR1 is SGHVS and CDR2 is FQNEAQ. The CDR3 sequence is CASSLFGQTDTQYF. The CDR3 bases are TGTGCCAGCAGCTTATTCGGACAGACAGATACGCAGTATTTT.

This clonotype is a singleton in its sample. The chain joins TRBV7-2 to TRBJ2-6; TRBD1 is a possible D gene (5 bases). V was clipped by 1 base and J by 0 bases, with 16 bases between them. Per germline, CDR1 SGHTA and CDR2 FQGNSA. This CDR3 region has 19 residues. The CDR3 reads CASSLVPGPRGSGANVLTF. DNA for the CDR3: TGTGCCAGCAGCTTAGTGCCAGGGCCCCGCGGCTCTGGGGCCAACGTCCTGACTTTC.

This chain joins TRBV10-3 and TRBJ1-3; no firm D call. Trimming left V 2 bases short and J 2 bases short, with 7 bases between. CDR1 and CDR2 from the germline V gene are ENHRY and SYGVKD. CDR3 length: 14 residues. CDR3 nucleotides: TGTGCCATCAGTGAGCTGGGGACTGGAAACACCATATATTTT. Protein product: CAISELGTGNTIYF.

This clonotype came up a few times. The genes are TRBV3-1 and TRBJ2-7, with 12 bases identical to TRBD1. Losses at the gene ends were 11 bases for V and 6 bases for J; bases not matched to a gene: 11. The CDR3 sequence is 14 residues long. Germline V lookup: CDR1 LGHDT, CDR2 YNNKEL (reference sequence). This CDR3 is CASRDRGRRAEQYF. For the CDR3, the DNA is TGTGCCTCCCGGGACAGGGGGCGCAGGGCCGAGCAGTACTTC.

This clonotype has a handful of counts. The rearrangement uses TRBV20-1 and TRBJ1-5; a weak D match, TRBD1 (5 bases). This CDR3 contains 15 residues. Trimming took off 7 bases at V and 5 bases at J, with 21 bases between the two ends. Germline loops: CDR1 DFQATT, CDR2 SNEGSKA (reference sequence). The chain's CDR3 is CSVSKLWGRDQPQHF. In DNA form, the CDR3 reads TGCAGTGTATCAAAATTGTGGGGGAGGGATCAGCCCCAGCATTTT.

The chain carries TRBV7-8 and TRBJ2-7, with D perhaps given as TRBD1 or TRBD2 (5 bases each). The CDR3 has 16 residues. V lost 4 bases and J 6 bases, leaving 22 bases between the germline ends. Germline CDR1 is SGHVS and CDR2 is FQNEAQ. The chain's CDR3 is CASSSYFGAVASEQYF. In DNA form, the CDR3 reads TGTGCCAGCAGCTCTTACTTCGGGGCAGTTGCTTCCGAGCAGTACTTC.

This clonotype was counted only a few times. The J gene is TRBJ1-1, the V gene TRBV5-1; 9 bases align to TRBD1. The CDR3 runs to 13 residues. The junction had 4 bases not matched to a gene; V was cut back by 4 bases and J by 6 bases. Germline lookup yields CDR1 SGHRS and CDR2 YFSETQ. The CDR3 DNA is TGCGCCAGCAGCCAACAGGGGGCCTCTGAAGCTTTCTTT. Translated: CASSQQGASEAFF.